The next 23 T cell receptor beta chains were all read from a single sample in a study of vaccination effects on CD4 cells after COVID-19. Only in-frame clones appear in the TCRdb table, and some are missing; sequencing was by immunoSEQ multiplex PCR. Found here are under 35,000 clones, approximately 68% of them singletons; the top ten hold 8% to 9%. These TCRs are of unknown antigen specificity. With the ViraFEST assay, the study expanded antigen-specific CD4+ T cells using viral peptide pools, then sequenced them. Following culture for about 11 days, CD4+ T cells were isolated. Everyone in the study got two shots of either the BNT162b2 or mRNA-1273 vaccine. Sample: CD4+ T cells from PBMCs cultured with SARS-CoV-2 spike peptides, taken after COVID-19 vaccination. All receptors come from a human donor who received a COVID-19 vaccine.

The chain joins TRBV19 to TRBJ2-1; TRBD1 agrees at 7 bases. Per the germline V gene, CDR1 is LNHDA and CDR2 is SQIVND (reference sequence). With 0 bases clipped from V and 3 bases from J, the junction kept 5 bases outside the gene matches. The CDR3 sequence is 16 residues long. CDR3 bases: TGTGCCAGTAGTATAGACAGGGGGACCTACTACAATGAGCAGTTCTTC. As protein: CASSIDRGTYYNEQFF.

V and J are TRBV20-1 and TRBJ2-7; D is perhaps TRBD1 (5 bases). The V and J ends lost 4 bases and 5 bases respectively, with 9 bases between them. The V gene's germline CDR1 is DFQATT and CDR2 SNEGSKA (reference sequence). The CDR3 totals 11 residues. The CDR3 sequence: CSAMSGHEQYF. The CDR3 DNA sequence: TGCAGTGCTATGTCAGGGCACGAGCAGTACTTC.

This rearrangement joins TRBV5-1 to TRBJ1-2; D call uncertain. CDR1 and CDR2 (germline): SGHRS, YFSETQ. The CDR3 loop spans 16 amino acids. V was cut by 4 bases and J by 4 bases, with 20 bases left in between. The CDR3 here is CASSLGQSPNIYGYTF. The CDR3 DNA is TGCGCCAGCAGCCTAGGGCAATCCCCTAACATCTATGGCTACACCTTC.

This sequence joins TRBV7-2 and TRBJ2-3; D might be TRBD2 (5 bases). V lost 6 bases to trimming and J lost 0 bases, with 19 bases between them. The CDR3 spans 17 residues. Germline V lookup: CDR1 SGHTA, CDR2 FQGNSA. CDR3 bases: TGTGCCAGCAGTCCCGTCGAGGGCCGGACTAGCACAGATACGCAGTATTTT. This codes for CASSPVEGRTSTDTQYF.

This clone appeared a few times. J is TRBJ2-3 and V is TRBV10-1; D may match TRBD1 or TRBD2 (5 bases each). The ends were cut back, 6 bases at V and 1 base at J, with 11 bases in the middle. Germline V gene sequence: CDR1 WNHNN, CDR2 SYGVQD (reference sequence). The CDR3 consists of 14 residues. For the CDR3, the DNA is TGCGCCAGCAGCCCCTTGGGGGGCACAGATACGCAGTATTTT. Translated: CASSPLGGTDTQYF.

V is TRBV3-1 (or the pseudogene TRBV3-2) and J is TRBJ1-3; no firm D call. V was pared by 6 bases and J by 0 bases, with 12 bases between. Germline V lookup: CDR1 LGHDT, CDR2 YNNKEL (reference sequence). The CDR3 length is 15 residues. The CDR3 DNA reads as TGTGCCAGCAGTTCGGGTATCGGCTCTGGAAACACCATATATTTT. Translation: CASSSGIGSGNTIYF.

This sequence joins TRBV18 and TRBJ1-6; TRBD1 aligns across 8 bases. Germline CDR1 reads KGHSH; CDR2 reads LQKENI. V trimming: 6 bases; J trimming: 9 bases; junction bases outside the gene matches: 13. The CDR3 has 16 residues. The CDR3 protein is CASSPVQGAESSPLHF. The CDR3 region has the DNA TGTGCCAGCTCCCCCGTTCAGGGGGCAGAAAGTTCACCCCTCCACTTT.

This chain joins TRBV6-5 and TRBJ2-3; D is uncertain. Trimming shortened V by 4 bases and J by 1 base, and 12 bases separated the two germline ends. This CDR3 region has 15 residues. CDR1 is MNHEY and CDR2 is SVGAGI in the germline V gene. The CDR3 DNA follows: TGTGCCAGCAGTTCCCAGTTGGCCGGCACAGATACGCAGTATTTT. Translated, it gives CASSSQLAGTDTQYF.

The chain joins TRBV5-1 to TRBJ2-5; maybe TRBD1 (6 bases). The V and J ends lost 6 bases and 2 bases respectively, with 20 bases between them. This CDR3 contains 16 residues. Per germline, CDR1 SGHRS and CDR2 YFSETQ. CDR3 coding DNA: TGCGCCAGCAAGCAAACAGGGCTAGTCGGGCAAGAGACCCAGTACTTC. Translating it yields CASKQTGLVGQETQYF. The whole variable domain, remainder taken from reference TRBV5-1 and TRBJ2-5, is KAGVTQTPRYLIKTRGQQVTLSCSPISGHRSVSWYQQTPGQGLQFLFEYFSETQRNKGNFPGRFSGRQFSNSRSEMNVSTLELGDSALYLCASKQTGLVGQETQYFGPGTRLLVL.

The CDR3 protein is CASSYGQNTEAFF. Here the CDR3 DNA reads TGTGCCAGCAGTTATGGTCAAAACACTGAAGCTTTCTTT. This chain joins TRBV6-5 and TRBJ1-1; D not certain. The CDR3 contains 13 residues. Germline CDR1 and CDR2: MNHEY and SVGAGI. Trimming cost V 3 bases and J 2 bases, with 7 bases left between them.

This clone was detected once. The CDR3 bases are TGCAGCGTTGGTCAGGGGCGCGGGTATGGCTACACCTTC. Translating gives CSVGQGRGYGYTF. The chain carries TRBV29-1 and TRBJ1-2; D might be TRBD1 (6 bases). Per the germline V gene, CDR1 is SQVTM and CDR2 is ANQGSEA. V lost 4 bases and J lost 5, with 14 bases in between. The CDR3 covers 13 residues.

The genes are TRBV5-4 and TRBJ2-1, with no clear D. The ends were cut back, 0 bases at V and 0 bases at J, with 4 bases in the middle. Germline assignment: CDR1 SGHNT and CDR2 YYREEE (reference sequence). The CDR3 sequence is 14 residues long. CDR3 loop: CASSLGGSYNEQFF. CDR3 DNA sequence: TGTGCCAGCAGCTTGGGGGGCTCCTACAATGAGCAGTTCTTC.

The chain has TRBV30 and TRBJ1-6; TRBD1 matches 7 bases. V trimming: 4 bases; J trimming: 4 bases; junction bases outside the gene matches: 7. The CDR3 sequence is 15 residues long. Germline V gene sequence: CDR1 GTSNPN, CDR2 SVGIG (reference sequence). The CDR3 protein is CAWKGQAAYNSPLHF. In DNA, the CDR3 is TGTGCCTGGAAAGGACAGGCGGCATATAATTCACCCCTCCACTTT.

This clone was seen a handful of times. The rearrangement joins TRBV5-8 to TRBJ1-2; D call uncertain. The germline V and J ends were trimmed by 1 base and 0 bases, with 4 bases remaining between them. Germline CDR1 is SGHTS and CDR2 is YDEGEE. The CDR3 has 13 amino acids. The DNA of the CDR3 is TGTGCCAGCAGCTTGTGGTCTAACTATGGCTACACCTTC. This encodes CASSLWSNYGYTF.

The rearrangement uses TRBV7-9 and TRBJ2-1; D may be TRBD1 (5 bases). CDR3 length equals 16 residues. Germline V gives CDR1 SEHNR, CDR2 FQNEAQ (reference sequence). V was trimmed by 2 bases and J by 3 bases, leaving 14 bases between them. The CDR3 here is CASSLYHRPIYNEQFF. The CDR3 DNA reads TGTGCCAGCAGCTTATATCACAGGCCCATCTACAATGAGCAGTTCTTC.

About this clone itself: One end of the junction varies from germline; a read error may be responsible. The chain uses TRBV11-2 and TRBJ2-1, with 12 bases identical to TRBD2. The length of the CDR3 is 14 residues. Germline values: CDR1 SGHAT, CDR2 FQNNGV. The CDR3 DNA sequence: TGTGCCAGCAGCTCCAGACTAGCGGGAGAGACATGGGTCTTC. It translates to CASSSRLAGETWVF.

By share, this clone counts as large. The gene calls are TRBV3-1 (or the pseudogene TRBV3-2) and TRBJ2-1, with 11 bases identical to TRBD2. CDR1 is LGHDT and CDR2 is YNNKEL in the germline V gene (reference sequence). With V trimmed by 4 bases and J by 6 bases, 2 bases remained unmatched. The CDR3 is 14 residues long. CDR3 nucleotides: TGTGCCAGCAGCCCACTAGCGGGAGTCAATGAGCAGTTCTTC. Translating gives CASSPLAGVNEQFF.

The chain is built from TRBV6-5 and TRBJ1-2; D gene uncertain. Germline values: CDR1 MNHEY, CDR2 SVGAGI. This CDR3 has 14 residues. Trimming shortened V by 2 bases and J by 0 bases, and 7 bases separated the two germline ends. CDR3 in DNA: TGTGCCAGCAGTTACAGGCCCACTAACTATGGCTACACCTTC. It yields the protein CASSYRPTNYGYTF.

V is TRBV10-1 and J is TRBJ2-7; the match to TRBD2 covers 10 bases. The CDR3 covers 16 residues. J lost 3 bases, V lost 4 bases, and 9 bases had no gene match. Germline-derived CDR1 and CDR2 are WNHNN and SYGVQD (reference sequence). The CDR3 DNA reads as TGCGCCAGCAGTGGCCTCCTAGCGGGAGTTGTCTACGAGCAGTACTTC. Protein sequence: CASSGLLAGVVYEQYF.

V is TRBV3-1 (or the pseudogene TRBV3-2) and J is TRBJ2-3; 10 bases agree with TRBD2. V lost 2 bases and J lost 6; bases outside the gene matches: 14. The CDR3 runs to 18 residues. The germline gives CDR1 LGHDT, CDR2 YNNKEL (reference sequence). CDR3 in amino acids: CASSQLAGSGGVRDTQYF. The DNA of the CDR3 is TGTGCCAGCAGCCAATTAGCGGGGAGCGGGGGGGTACGGGATACGCAGTATTTT.

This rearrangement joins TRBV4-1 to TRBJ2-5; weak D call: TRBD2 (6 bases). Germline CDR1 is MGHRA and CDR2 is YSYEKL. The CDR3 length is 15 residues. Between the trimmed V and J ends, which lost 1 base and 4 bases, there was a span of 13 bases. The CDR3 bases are TGCGCCAGCAGCCAAGGGGACCCGGGGGTAGAGACCCAGTACTTC. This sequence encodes CASSQGDPGVETQYF.

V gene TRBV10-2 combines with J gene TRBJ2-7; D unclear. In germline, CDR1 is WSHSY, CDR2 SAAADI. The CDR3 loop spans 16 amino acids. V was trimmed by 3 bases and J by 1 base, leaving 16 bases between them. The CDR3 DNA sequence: TGCGCCAGCAGTGAAATCCAGGAGCGCCGGTCCTACGAGCAGTACTTC. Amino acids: CASSEIQERRSYEQYF.

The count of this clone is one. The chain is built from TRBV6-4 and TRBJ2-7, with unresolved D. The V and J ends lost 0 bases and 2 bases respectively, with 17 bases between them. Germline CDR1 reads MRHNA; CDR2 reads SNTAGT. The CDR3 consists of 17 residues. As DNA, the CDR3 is TGTGCCAGCAGTGACTCGAACGGTGGCATTAGGACCTACGAGCAGTACTTC. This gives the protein CASSDSNGGIRTYEQYF.